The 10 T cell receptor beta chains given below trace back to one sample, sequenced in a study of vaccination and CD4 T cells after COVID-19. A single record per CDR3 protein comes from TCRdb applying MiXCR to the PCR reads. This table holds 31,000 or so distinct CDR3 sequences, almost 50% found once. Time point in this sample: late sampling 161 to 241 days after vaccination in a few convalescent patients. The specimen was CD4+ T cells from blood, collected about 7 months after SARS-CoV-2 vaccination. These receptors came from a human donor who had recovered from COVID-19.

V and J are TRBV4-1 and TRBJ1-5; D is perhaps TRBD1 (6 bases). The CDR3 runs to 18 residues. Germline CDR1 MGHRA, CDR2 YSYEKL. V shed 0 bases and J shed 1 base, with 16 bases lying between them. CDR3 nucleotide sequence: TGCGCCAGCAGCCAAGAGTCTTCGGGGGCTCAGAGCAATCAGCCCCAGCATTTT. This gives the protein CASSQESSGAQSNQPQHF.

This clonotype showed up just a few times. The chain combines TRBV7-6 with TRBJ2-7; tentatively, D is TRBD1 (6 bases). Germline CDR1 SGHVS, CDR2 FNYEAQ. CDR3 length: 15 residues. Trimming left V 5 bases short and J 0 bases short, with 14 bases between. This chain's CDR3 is CASSAGGRGSYEQYF. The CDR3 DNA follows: TGTGCCAGCAGCGCAGGAGGCAGGGGCTCCTACGAGCAGTACTTC.

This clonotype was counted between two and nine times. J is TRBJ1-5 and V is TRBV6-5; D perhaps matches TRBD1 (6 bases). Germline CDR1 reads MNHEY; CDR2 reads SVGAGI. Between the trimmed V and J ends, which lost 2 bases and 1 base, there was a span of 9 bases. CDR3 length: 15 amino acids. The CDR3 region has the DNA TGTGCCAGCAGTTACGGGACATCAAGCAATCAGCCCCAGCATTTT. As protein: CASSYGTSSNQPQHF.

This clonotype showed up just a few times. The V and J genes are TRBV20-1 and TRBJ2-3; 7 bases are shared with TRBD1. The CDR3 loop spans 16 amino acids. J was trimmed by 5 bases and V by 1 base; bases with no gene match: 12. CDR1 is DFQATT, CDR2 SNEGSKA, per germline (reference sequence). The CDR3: CSARGLGLRGRDTQYF. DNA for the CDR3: TGCAGTGCTAGAGGTCTAGGGCTCAGGGGGAGAGATACGCAGTATTTT.

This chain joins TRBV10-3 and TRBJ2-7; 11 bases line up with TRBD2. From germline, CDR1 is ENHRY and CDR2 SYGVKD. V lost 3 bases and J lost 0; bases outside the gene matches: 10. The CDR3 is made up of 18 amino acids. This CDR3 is CAISDWASGRPSSYEQYF. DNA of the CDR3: TGTGCCATCAGTGATTGGGCTAGCGGGAGGCCCAGCTCCTACGAGCAGTACTTC.

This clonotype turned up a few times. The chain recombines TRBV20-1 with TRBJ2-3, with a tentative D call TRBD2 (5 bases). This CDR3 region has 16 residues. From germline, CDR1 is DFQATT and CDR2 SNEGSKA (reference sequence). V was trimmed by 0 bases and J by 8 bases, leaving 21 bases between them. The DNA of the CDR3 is TGCAGTGCTAGAGATGGGCGGGCTCTGAATGCCGGTACGCAGTATTTT. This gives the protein CSARDGRALNAGTQYF.

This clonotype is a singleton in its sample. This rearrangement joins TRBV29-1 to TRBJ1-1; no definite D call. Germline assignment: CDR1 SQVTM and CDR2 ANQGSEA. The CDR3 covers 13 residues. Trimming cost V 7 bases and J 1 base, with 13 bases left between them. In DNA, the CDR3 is TGCAGCGCTCTGACCTCGACGAACACTGAAGCTTTCTTT. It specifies CSALTSTNTEAFF.

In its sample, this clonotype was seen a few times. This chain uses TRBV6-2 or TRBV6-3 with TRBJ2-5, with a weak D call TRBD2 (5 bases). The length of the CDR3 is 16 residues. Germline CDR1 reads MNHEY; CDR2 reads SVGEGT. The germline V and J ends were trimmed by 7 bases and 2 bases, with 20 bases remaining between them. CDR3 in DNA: TGTGCCAGCATCCCCCGCGGACTCCGGTGGCAAGAGACCCAGTACTTC. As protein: CASIPRGLRWQETQYF.

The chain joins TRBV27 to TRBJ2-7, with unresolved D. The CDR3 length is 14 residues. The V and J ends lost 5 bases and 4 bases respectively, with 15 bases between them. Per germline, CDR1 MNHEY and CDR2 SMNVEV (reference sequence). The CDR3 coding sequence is TGTGCCAGCAGTCTTCTAGGTACTAATTACGAGCAGTACTTC. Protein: CASSLLGTNYEQYF.

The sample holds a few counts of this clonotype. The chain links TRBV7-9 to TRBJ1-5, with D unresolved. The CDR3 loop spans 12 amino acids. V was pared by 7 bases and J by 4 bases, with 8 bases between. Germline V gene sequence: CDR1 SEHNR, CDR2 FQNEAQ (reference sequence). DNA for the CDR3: TGTGCCAGCAATAGGGCTAATCAGCCCCAGCATTTT. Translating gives CASNRANQPQHF.